This T cell receptor (beta chain) was sequenced in a study of T cells in localized non-small cell lung cancer. Regarding the study as a whole: The study detected a median about 60 of the top 100 tumor clones in adjacent lung.

Trimming took 7 bases from V and 3 from J, leaving 19 bases between them. Germline-derived CDR1 and CDR2 are MNHNS and SASEGT. CDR3 length: 15 residues. Sequencing used immunoSEQ multiplex PCR; TCRdb keeps in-frame clones, though not all of them. The profile shows 40,000 to 50,000 clones, around 83% of them singletons. As concerns this clone: Its specificity is unknown.

This rearrangement joins TRBV6-1 to TRBJ2-7; maybe TRBD1 (6 bases). The material was peripheral blood, obtained before any cancer treatment. The receptor's source is a woman between 18 and 55 years old with stage III lung adenocarcinoma. The CDR3: CASTVGAGEYYEQYF. DNA for the CDR3: TGTGCCAGCACCGTCGGTGCAGGGGAGTACTACGAGCAGTACTTC.